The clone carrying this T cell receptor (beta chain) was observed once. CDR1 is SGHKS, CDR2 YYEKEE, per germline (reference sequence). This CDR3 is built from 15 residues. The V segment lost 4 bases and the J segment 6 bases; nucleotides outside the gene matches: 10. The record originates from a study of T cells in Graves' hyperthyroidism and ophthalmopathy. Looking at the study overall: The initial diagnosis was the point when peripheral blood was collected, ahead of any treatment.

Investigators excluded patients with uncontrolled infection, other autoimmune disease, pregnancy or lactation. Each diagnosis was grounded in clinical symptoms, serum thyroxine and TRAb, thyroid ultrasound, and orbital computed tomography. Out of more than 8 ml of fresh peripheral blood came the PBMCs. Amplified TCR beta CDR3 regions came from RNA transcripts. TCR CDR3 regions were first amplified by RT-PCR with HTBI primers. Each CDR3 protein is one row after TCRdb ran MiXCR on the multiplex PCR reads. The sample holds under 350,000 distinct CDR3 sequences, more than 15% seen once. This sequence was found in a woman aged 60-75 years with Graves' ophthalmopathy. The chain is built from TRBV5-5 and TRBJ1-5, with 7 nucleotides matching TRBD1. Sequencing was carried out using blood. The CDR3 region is CASSIGTGDTQPQHF. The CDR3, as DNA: TGTGCCAGCAGCATCGGAACAGGGGATACTCAGCCCCAGCATTTT.